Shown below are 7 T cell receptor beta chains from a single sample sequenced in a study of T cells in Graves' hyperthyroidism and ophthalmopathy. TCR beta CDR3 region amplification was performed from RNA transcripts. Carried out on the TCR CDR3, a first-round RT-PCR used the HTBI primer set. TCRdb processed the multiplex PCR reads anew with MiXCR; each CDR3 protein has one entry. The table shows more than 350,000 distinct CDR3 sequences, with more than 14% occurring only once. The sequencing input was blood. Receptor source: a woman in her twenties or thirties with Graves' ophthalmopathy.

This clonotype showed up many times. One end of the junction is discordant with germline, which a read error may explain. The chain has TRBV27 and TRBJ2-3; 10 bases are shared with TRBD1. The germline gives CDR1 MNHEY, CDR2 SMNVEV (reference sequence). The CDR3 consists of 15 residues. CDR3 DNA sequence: TGTGCCAGCGGTTTTTCGGGACAGGGGACAGATACGCAGTATTTT. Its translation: CASGFSGQGTDTQYF.

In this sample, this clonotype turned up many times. Here the CDR3 DNA reads TGTGCCAGCAGACAAGGGACAATCCTGAAGGCTGGGGCCAACGTCCTGACTTTC. It codes for CASRQGTILKAGANVLTF. This chain uses TRBV11-2 with TRBJ2-6; tentatively, D is TRBD1 (6 bases). Deletions cut 6 bases from V and 2 bases from J, with 20 bases between. The length of the CDR3 is 18 residues. In germline, CDR1 is SGHAT, CDR2 FQNNGV. Full variable domain (remainder filled in from reference TRBV11-2 and TRBJ2-6): EAGVAQSPRYKIIEKRQSVAFWCNPISGHATLYWYQQILGQGPKLLIQFQNNGVVDDSQLPKDRFSAERLKGVDSTLKIQPAKLEDSAVYLCASRQGTILKAGANVLTFGAGSRLTVL.

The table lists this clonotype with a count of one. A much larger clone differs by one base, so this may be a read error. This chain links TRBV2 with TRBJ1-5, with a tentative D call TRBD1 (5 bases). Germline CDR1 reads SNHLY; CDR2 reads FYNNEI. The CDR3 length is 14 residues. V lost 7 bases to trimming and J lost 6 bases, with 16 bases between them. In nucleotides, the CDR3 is TGTGCCAGCACAGGGTCGGTGTCCAGTCAGCCCCAGCATTTT. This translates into CASTGSVSSQPQHF.

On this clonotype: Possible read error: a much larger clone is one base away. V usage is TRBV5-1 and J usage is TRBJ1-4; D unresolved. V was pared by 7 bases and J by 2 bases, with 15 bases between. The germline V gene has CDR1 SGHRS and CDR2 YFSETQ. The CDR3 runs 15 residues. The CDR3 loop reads CASGREAATNEKLFF. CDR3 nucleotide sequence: TGCGCCAGCGGGCGAGAGGCGGCGACTAATGAAAAACTGTTTTTT.

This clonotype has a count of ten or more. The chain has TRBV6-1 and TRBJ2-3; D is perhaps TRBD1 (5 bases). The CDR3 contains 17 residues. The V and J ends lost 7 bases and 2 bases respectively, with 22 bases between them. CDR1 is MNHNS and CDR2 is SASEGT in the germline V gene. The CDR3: CASTQQVSRLITDTQYF. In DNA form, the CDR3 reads TGTGCCAGCACCCAACAGGTCTCAAGGCTCATCACAGATACGCAGTATTTT.

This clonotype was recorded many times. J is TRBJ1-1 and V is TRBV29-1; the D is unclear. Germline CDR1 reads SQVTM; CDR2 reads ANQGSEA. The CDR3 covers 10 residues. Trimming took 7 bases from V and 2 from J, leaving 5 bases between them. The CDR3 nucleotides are TGCAGCGCCAGCAACACTGAAGCTTTCTTT. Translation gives CSASNTEAFF.

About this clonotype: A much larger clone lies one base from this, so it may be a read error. Here the CDR3 DNA reads TGCAGTGCTGAGAGCCAGGATACTAACTATGGCTACACCTTC. Translation: CSAESQDTNYGYTF. The chain employs TRBV20-1 and TRBJ1-2, with D uncertain. Germline CDR1 and CDR2: DFQATT and SNEGSKA (reference sequence). The ends were cut back, 5 bases at V and 0 bases at J, with 13 bases in the middle. The CDR3 extends over 14 amino acids.